The 4 T cell receptor beta chains listed next were all sequenced from one sample in a study of blood T cell repertoires in COVID-19 (dated by TCRdb to 2019 to 2021). Libraries came from the immunoSEQ multiplex PCR assay. Imported from immuneACCESS, the table was reduced by TCRdb to in-frame sequences with V and J called. These copies leave out some clones; in studies compared against another copy, an unresolved V gene accounts for under half, and the cause of the remainder is not known. Recorded for this sample are 250,000 to 350,000 clones; more than 70% of them occurred a single time. The ten largest clonotypes hold 7.8% of the sample. The sequenced material came from peripheral blood. The origin of the receptors is a woman aged 45-59 years who had recovered from COVID-19.

The chain employs TRBV19 and TRBJ1-1; 10 nucleotides agree with TRBD1. The V segment lost 2 bases and the J segment 3 bases; nucleotides outside the gene matches: 6. This CDR3 spans 16 amino acids. Per the germline V gene, CDR1 is LNHDA and CDR2 is SQIVND (reference sequence). The CDR3 spells CASSIRQGARDTEAFF. The CDR3 bases are TGTGCCAGTAGTATAAGACAGGGGGCGCGGGACACTGAAGCTTTCTTT.

Written as DNA, the CDR3 is TGTGCCAGCTCACCGGGTTTTGACGGGGAGCAGTACTTC. Translation gives CASSPGFDGEQYF. This chain uses TRBV18 with TRBJ2-7; D is uncertain. Germline CDR1 and CDR2: KGHSH and LQKENI. The CDR3 length is 13 residues. Between the trimmed V and J ends, which lost 3 bases and 7 bases, there was a span of 13 bases. Using reference TRBV18 and TRBJ2-7 for the parts outside the CDR3, the full variable domain is NAGVMQNPRHLVRRRGQEARLRCSPMKGHSHVYWYRQLPEEGLKFMVYLQKENIIDESGMPKERFSAEFPKEGPSILRIQQVVRGDSAAYFCASSPGFDGEQYFGPGTRLTVT.

In this sample, this clone turned up once. CDR3: CSAAKGREKLFF. For the CDR3, the DNA is TGCAGCGCCGCAAAGGGGAGGGAAAAACTGTTTTTT. The chain employs TRBV29-1 and TRBJ1-4; D is perhaps TRBD1 (5 bases). This CDR3 has 12 residues. Per the germline V gene, CDR1 is SQVTM and CDR2 is ANQGSEA. The V end was cut by 7 bases, the J end by 8 bases, with 14 bases between.

V gene TRBV28 combines with J gene TRBJ1-4; D perhaps matches TRBD1 (6 bases). Trimming left V 6 bases short and J 5 bases short, with 13 bases between. This CDR3 spans 14 amino acids. Per the germline V gene, CDR1 is MDHEN and CDR2 is SYDVKM. DNA of the CDR3: TGTGCCAGCAGCCGACAGGTCGTGAATGAAAAACTGTTTTTT. It is translated as CASSRQVVNEKLFF. The whole variable domain, remainder taken from reference TRBV28 and TRBJ1-4, is DVKVTQSSRYLVKRTGEKVFLECVQDMDHENMFWYRQDPGLGLRLIYFSYDVKMKEKGDIPEGYSVSREKKERFSLILESASTNQTSMYLCASSRQVVNEKLFFGSGTQLSVL.